This T cell receptor (beta chain) was found in a study of response to subunit inactivated influenza vaccine. General study points: With each seasonal influenza vaccination, the authors suggested, few new T cells are recruited.

This clonotype was counted many times. What it binds is unknown. The CDR3 loop spans 15 amino acids. Germline V lookup: CDR1 SGHRS, CDR2 YFSETQ. V lost 0 bases, J lost 7 bases, and 11 bases lay in between. TCRdb reprocessed the RT-PCR reads via MiXCR and lists one record per CDR3 protein. Found here are 150,000 or so distinct CDR3 sequences, about a tenth of them singletons; the top ten hold around 12%. V and J are TRBV5-1 and TRBJ1-6, with a possible D match to TRBD1 (5 bases). The source was non-naive T cells sorted from PBMCs, collected roughly 45 days after vaccination. The clonotype comes from a man between 45 and 60 years old who received an inactivated influenza vaccine. The CDR3 is CASSLGGGANSPLHF. Written as DNA, the CDR3 is TGCGCCAGCAGCTTGGGGGGAGGGGCGAATTCACCCCTCCACTTT.